Below are 18 T cell receptor beta chains sequenced from a single sample in a study of shared clonotypes between healthy human individuals. Profiling relied on immunoSEQ multiplex PCR, and the TCRdb table lists in-frame clones only, not all of them. The sample has roughly 1,000,000 clones, approximately 80% seen once; the top ten hold 0.61%. Material: memory CD4+ T cells from PBMCs. Described subset: CD45RA-negative fraction. The origin of the receptors is a man aged 18 to 30 in good health. Some clones in this sample may be carry-over from other donors' samples.

The chain links TRBV2 to TRBJ2-7, with D possibly TRBD2 on 6 matching bases. The germline V gene encodes CDR1 SNHLY and CDR2 FYNNEI. V was clipped by 7 bases and J by 6 bases, with 16 bases between them. This CDR3 is 13 amino acids long. CDR3 protein: CASTLLAGAEQYF. In DNA, the CDR3 is TGTGCCAGCACTCTACTAGCAGGAGCCGAGCAGTACTTC.

The chain recombines TRBV4-1 with TRBJ2-3; 9 nucleotides align to TRBD1. Germline V gene data show CDR1 as MGHRA and CDR2 as YSYEKL. After removal of 3 bases from V and 4 bases from J, the junction contained 14 bases not matched to a gene. The CDR3 runs 18 residues. As DNA, the CDR3 is TGCGCCAGCAGCCAGGGATCAGTGACAGGGGGGAGGGCAGATACGCAGTATTTT. This encodes CASSQGSVTGGRADTQYF.

This rearrangement joins TRBV6-1 to TRBJ2-5, with TRBD2 matching over 16 bases. The germline V gene has CDR1 MNHNS and CDR2 SASEGT. V shed 4 bases, J shed 4 bases, and the junction held 6 bases outside the gene matches. This CDR3 spans 17 amino acids. This CDR3 reads CASSAGGTSGRGETQYF. The CDR3 DNA is TGTGCCAGCAGTGCCGGCGGGACTAGCGGGAGGGGAGAGACCCAGTACTTC.

The V call is TRBV5-4, the J call TRBJ1-2; 8 nucleotides align to TRBD1. CDR1 and CDR2 (germline): SGHNT, YYREEE (reference sequence). The CDR3 covers 14 residues. The J segment lost 4 bases and the V segment lost 4 bases, leaving 6 bases of the junction unmatched. The CDR3 nucleotides read TGTGCCAGCAGCCCGACAGGGGTTTCCTATGGCTACACCTTC. Residues: CASSPTGVSYGYTF.

V is TRBV10-2 and J is TRBJ2-7; 8 bases fit TRBD2. Germline V gene data show CDR1 as WSHSY and CDR2 as SAAADI. J was trimmed by 6 bases and V by 8 bases; bases with no gene match: 9. The CDR3 has 13 amino acids. The CDR3 reads CASGGLVRPEQYF. The CDR3 region has the DNA TGCGCCAGCGGGGGACTAGTGAGGCCCGAGCAGTACTTC.

This chain uses TRBV6-6 with TRBJ2-3; 9 nucleotides agree with TRBD2. The J segment lost 4 bases and the V segment lost 7 bases, leaving 9 bases of the junction unmatched. Germline loops: CDR1 MNHNY, CDR2 SVGAGI (reference sequence). The CDR3 length is 15 residues. This CDR3 reads CASTLVAGEADTQYF. CDR3 in DNA: TGTGCCAGCACCCTCGTAGCGGGAGAGGCAGATACGCAGTATTTT.

The genes are TRBV28 and TRBJ2-7; D remains unclear. The CDR3 loop spans 13 amino acids. The V end lost 4 bases, the J end lost 0 bases, and 7 bases lay between the germline ends. Germline assignment: CDR1 MDHEN and CDR2 SYDVKM. The CDR3 protein is CASSSRPSYEQYF. The CDR3 coding sequence is TGTGCCAGCAGTTCCCGACCCTCCTACGAGCAGTACTTC.

The chain has TRBV10-3 and TRBJ2-7; 12 bases line up with TRBD1. The CDR3 has 14 amino acids. J gave up 2 bases and V 6 bases, and 2 bases lay outside the gene matches. Germline CDR1 reads ENHRY; CDR2 reads SYGVKD. In DNA form, the CDR3 reads TGTGCCATCAGGGGACAGGGGGCCGCCTACGAGCAGTACTTC. It specifies CAIRGQGAAYEQYF.

This clone appeared a single time. The rearrangement links TRBV29-1 to TRBJ2-2; TRBD1 might be the D (5 bases). This CDR3 has 14 amino acids. Per germline, CDR1 SQVTM and CDR2 ANQGSEA. V lost 5 bases, J lost 6 bases, and 16 bases lay in between. The CDR3 DNA follows: TGCAGCGTTTCATTCTACAGGTCTGCCGGGGAGCTGTTTTTT. Protein sequence: CSVSFYRSAGELFF.

Of note for this clone: It may be a read error: a sequence one base away is much more abundant. The identical CDR3 is also encoded by other nucleotide sequences in the sample. The chain joins TRBV30 to TRBJ2-7; maybe TRBD2 (6 bases). Looked up from germline, CDR1 is GTSNPN and CDR2 is SVGIG (reference sequence). The CDR3 extends over 16 amino acids. This CDR3 is CAWSLLAGGPSNEQYF. DNA of the CDR3: TGTGCCTGGAGTCTTTTAGCAGGAGGGCCCTCCAACGAGCAGTACTTC.

This chain links TRBV4-1 with TRBJ2-1; 10 positions agree with TRBD2. The V and J ends lost 4 bases and 8 bases, in that order; junction bases with no gene match: 14. Germline loops: CDR1 MGHRA, CDR2 YSYEKL. This CDR3 contains 17 residues. The CDR3 DNA is TGCGCCAGCAGCCCCATCCCAGCGGGAGGGTCTTCCGATGAGCAGTTCTTC. Translating gives CASSPIPAGGSSDEQFF.

The CDR3 DNA reads TGTGCCAGCAGCCTTAGGAGCTACGCGGAGACCCAGTACTTC. Protein product: CASSLRSYAETQYF. The chain carries TRBV28 and TRBJ2-5; D call uncertain. Between the trimmed V and J ends, which lost 6 bases and 5 bases, there was a span of 16 bases. Germline CDR1 reads MDHEN; CDR2 reads SYDVKM. CDR3 size: 14 residues.

The rearrangement uses TRBV5-4 and TRBJ2-7; D tentatively reads TRBD1 or TRBD2 (5 bases each). Looked up from germline, CDR1 is SGHNT and CDR2 is YYREEE (reference sequence). CDR3 length: 17 residues. Trimming removed 4 bases at V and 2 bases at J, with 22 bases between. The DNA for the CDR3 is TGTGCCAGCAGCCCAGGCTCGGGGCGGGCGGGCACCTACGAGCAGTACTTC. This gives the protein CASSPGSGRAGTYEQYF.

Note on this clone: This sample also contains other DNA sequences that code for the same CDR3. The rearrangement uses TRBV28 and TRBJ2-7, with D perhaps TRBD1 (5 bases). The germline gives CDR1 MDHEN, CDR2 SYDVKM. This CDR3 is 14 amino acids long. Trimming took 3 bases from V and 1 from J, leaving 10 bases between them. CDR3 residues: CASSLVQGSYEQYF. The DNA for the CDR3 is TGTGCCAGCAGTTTGGTTCAGGGTTCCTACGAGCAGTACTTC.

J is TRBJ2-5 and V is TRBV9, with 9 nucleotides matching TRBD1. The CDR3 totals 14 residues. The trim removed 7 bases at V and 7 bases at J, leaving 11 bases unmatched. CDR1 is SGDLS and CDR2 is YYNGEE in the germline V gene. This chain's CDR3 is CASGDPRGQGTQYF. The DNA of the CDR3 is TGTGCCAGCGGAGATCCCCGGGGACAGGGGACCCAGTACTTC.

Concerning this clone itself: Other DNA sequences in the same sample also yield this CDR3. The gene calls are TRBV11-2 and TRBJ1-1; D is undetermined. Germline CDR1 reads SGHAT; CDR2 reads FQNNGV. The CDR3 spans 15 residues. The ends were cut back, 3 bases at V and 3 bases at J, with 14 bases in the middle. The CDR3, as DNA: TGTGCCAGCAGCTTGAGAACCGGGAGGGACACTGAAGCTTTCTTT. Residues: CASSLRTGRDTEAFF.

V and J are TRBV5-4 and TRBJ2-7; D might be TRBD1 (5 bases). The CDR3 spans 14 residues. Trimming took 0 bases from V and 1 from J, leaving 8 bases between them. The germline CDR1 and CDR2 sequences are SGHNT and YYREEE (reference sequence). CDR3 bases: TGTGCCAGCAGCTTGGATCCAGGGTCCTACGAGCAGTACTTC. Translating gives CASSLDPGSYEQYF. The entire variable domain, with the rest obtained from reference TRBV5-4 and TRBJ2-7, is as follows: ETGVTQSPTHLIKTRGQQVTLRCSSQSGHNTVSWYQQALGQGPQFIFQYYREEENGRGNFPPRFSGLQFPNYSSELNVNALELDDSALYLCASSLDPGSYEQYFGPGTRLTVT.

In this sample, this clone turned up once. The rearrangement joins TRBV7-9 to TRBJ1-1; 7 bases agree with TRBD1. CDR1 is SEHNR and CDR2 is FQNEAQ in the germline V gene (reference sequence). Germline trimming cut 3 bases from V and 1 base from J; bases unmatched to any gene: 5. The CDR3 consists of 15 residues. Here the CDR3 DNA reads TGTGCCAGCAGCTTTGAACAGGGGCGGAACACTGAAGCTTTCTTT. Translation gives CASSFEQGRNTEAFF. The entire variable domain, with the rest obtained from reference TRBV7-9 and TRBJ1-1, is as follows: DTGVSQNPRHKITKRGQNVTFRCDPISEHNRLYWYRQTLGQGPEFLTYFQNEAQLEKSRLLSDRFSAERPKGSFSTLEIQRTEQGDSAMYLCASSFEQGRNTEAFFGQGTRLTVV.